One and the same sample provided the 10 T cell receptor beta chains below, sequenced in a study of blood T cell repertoires in COVID-19 (dated by TCRdb to about 2020). The library was obtained by the immunoSEQ multiplex PCR assay. TCRdb holds this immuneACCESS table with in-frame rearrangements only. Some clones are missing; in checked studies, unresolved V genes explain under half, and the rest has no known cause. The sample includes about 230,000 clones, with 80% to 90% observed a single time. The ten largest clones capture around 1% of the sample. Material for sequencing was peripheral blood. These receptors were taken from a middle-aged man with acute or convalescent COVID-19.

V gene TRBV9 combines with J gene TRBJ2-1, with 10 bases matching TRBD2. With V trimmed by 0 bases and J by 6 bases, 6 bases remained unmatched. This CDR3 is 16 amino acids long. Per the germline V gene, CDR1 is SGDLS and CDR2 is YYNGEE. The DNA of the CDR3 is TGTGCCAGCAGCGTAGTACCCAGCGGGGGGGTCAATGAGCAGTTCTTC. It specifies CASSVVPSGGVNEQFF.

V gene TRBV5-1 combines with J gene TRBJ1-1, with 7 bases that match TRBD1. In germline, CDR1 is SGHRS, CDR2 YFSETQ. This CDR3 region has 14 residues. J was trimmed by 1 base and V by 6 bases; bases with no gene match: 6. CDR3 protein: CASMPGQRNTEAFF. CDR3 bases: TGCGCCAGCATGCCGGGACAGAGGAACACTGAAGCTTTCTTT.

The chain combines TRBV24-1 with TRBJ2-5, with TRBD2 matching over 10 bases. Germline CDR1 is KGHDR and CDR2 is SFDVKD. Germline trimming cut 5 bases from V and 0 bases from J; bases unmatched to any gene: 11. CDR3 length equals 18 residues. CDR3 sequence: CATSGRASAGGNQETQYF. In DNA, the CDR3 is TGTGCCACCAGTGGTAGGGCGTCAGCGGGGGGGAACCAAGAGACCCAGTACTTC.

This chain connects TRBV7-3 to TRBJ2-1; the match to TRBD1 covers 9 bases. Germline trimming cut 5 bases from V and 6 bases from J; bases unmatched to any gene: 11. Germline V gene data show CDR1 as SGHTA and CDR2 as FQGTGA. This CDR3 contains 16 residues. The CDR3 nucleotides read TGTGCCAGCAGCCGAACAACCGGGACAGGGCCCAATGAGCAGTTCTTC. Protein: CASSRTTGTGPNEQFF. Full variable domain (outside the CDR3, taken from reference TRBV7-3 and TRBJ2-1): GAGVSQTPSNKVTEKGKYVELRCDPISGHTALYWYRQSLGQGPEFLIYFQGTGAADDSGLPNDRFFAVRPEGSVSTLKIQRTERGDSAVYLCASSRTTGTGPNEQFFGPGTRLTVL.

The chain recombines TRBV19 with TRBJ1-6; 7 bases align to TRBD1. This CDR3 has 14 amino acids. V shed 9 bases, J shed 6 bases, and the junction held 8 bases outside the gene matches. The germline V gene has CDR1 LNHDA and CDR2 SQIVND (reference sequence). This chain's CDR3 is CASTGTVLNSPLHF. CDR3 DNA sequence: TGTGCCAGCACCGGGACAGTACTTAATTCACCCCTCCACTTT.

The table lists this clone with a count of one. The chain recombines TRBV11-1 with TRBJ1-1, with D possibly being TRBD1 (6 bases). Germline V gene sequence: CDR1 SGHAT, CDR2 FQDESV (reference sequence). The CDR3 is 14 amino acids. V lost 7 bases to trimming and J lost 1 base, with 13 bases between them. In nucleotides, the CDR3 is TGTGCCAGCACTCGGGACAACAAGAACACTGAAGCTTTCTTT. It specifies CASTRDNKNTEAFF.

The chain couples TRBV27 to TRBJ1-6; TRBD1 aligns across 8 bases. V shed 5 bases and J 0 bases; nucleotides not matched to a gene: 9. This CDR3 region has 18 residues. Germline V gene sequence: CDR1 MNHEY, CDR2 SMNVEV (reference sequence). As DNA, the CDR3 is TGTGCCAGCAGTACCGGGACAGGAATAAGCTCCTATAATTCACCCCTCCACTTT. This encodes CASSTGTGISSYNSPLHF.

As regards this clone: Other DNA sequences within the sample encode an identical CDR3. The V call is TRBV6-5, the J call TRBJ1-6, with D unclear. The CDR3 totals 12 residues. Trimming shortened V by 4 bases and J by 7 bases, and 5 bases separated the two germline ends. Germline-derived CDR1 and CDR2 are MNHEY and SVGAGI. CDR3 DNA: TGTGCCAGCAGTTCCCTAAATTCACCCCTCCACTTT. Encoded protein: CASSSLNSPLHF.

DNA of the CDR3: TGTGCCAGCGGGACTGCTGGACGGGAGGACACTGAAGCTTTCTTT. Residues: CASGTAGREDTEAFF. This chain links TRBV2 with TRBJ1-1; D perhaps matches TRBD1 (5 bases). The CDR3 is made up of 15 amino acids. Germline V gene lookup returns CDR1 SNHLY and CDR2 FYNNEI. V lost 8 bases to trimming and J lost 3 bases, with 19 bases between them.

In its sample, this clone was seen a few times. The V gene is TRBV7-9, the J gene TRBJ1-4, with D unresolved. V was trimmed by 5 bases and J by 0 bases, leaving 7 bases between them. CDR3 length equals 14 residues. CDR1 and CDR2 from the germline V gene are SEHNR and FQNEAQ (reference sequence). The CDR3 loop is CASSRQPTNEKLFF. CDR3 in DNA: TGTGCCAGCAGCCGACAACCAACTAATGAAAAACTGTTTTTT.